The 26 T cell receptor beta chains presented below share a single source sample, sequenced in a study of T cell responses to AZD1222 COVID-19 vaccine. Generated by immunoSEQ multiplex PCR, the TCRdb table keeps only in-frame clones and is missing some. Here the sample spans roughly 150,000 clones, approximately 91% being singletons. Specimen: peripheral blood, collected on day 0 of AZD1222 vaccination. These receptors all come from an adult in good health.

The rearrangement links TRBV2 to TRBJ2-2; D uncertain. Germline CDR1 reads SNHLY; CDR2 reads FYNNEI. CDR3 size: 14 residues. Trimming took 4 bases from V and 0 from J, leaving 6 bases between them. The CDR3 DNA reads TGTGCCAGCAGTGGGACGGCGAACACCGGGGAGCTGTTTTTT. Protein product: CASSGTANTGELFF.

This clone was recorded at least ten times. The chain uses TRBV25-1 and TRBJ1-4, with D maybe TRBD1 (6 bases). Trimming removed 3 bases from V and 5 bases from J, with 13 bases in between. Germline-derived CDR1 and CDR2 are MGHDK and SYGVNS. The CDR3 runs to 15 residues. The CDR3 region has the DNA TGTGCCAGCAGTGACCCGGACAGCTTCAATGAAAAACTGTTTTTT. This codes for CASSDPDSFNEKLFF.

This chain links TRBV12-3 or TRBV12-4 with TRBJ1-1; D is possibly TRBD1 (5 bases). The CDR3 has 13 residues. V was trimmed by 6 bases and J by 1 base, leaving 9 bases between them. The CDR3 DNA follows: TGTGCCAGCAGAGGGGACGGGAACACTGAAGCTTTCTTT. This codes for CASRGDGNTEAFF.

This sequence joins TRBV7-2 and TRBJ2-7; D is undetermined. Germline V gene sequence: CDR1 SGHTA, CDR2 FQGNSA. Trimming took off 3 bases at V and 1 base at J, with 7 bases between the two ends. The CDR3 consists of 13 residues. CDR3: CASSFGVSYEQYF. CDR3 nucleotides: TGTGCCAGCAGCTTCGGTGTTTCCTACGAGCAGTACTTC.

This chain joins TRBV18 and TRBJ2-7; perhaps TRBD1 as D (6 bases). The CDR3 length is 12 residues. Between the trimmed V and J ends, which lost 8 bases and 3 bases, there was a span of 11 bases. From germline, CDR1 is KGHSH and CDR2 LQKENI. Here the CDR3 DNA reads TGTGCCAGCGGACAGCAGTACTACGAGCAGTACTTC. It encodes CASGQQYYEQYF.

The chain couples TRBV27 to TRBJ1-6; D gene unclear. Germline values: CDR1 MNHEY, CDR2 SMNVEV (reference sequence). Trimming cost V 4 bases and J 6 bases, with 13 bases left between them. This CDR3 comprises 15 residues. The CDR3 is CASSSVGGINSPLHF. The CDR3 nucleotides read TGTGCCAGCAGTTCGGTGGGAGGGATTAATTCACCCCTCCACTTT.

The rearrangement uses TRBV19 and TRBJ1-1; TRBD1 might be the D (5 bases). V lost 3 bases and J lost 2, with 13 bases in between. This CDR3 contains 15 residues. Per germline, CDR1 LNHDA and CDR2 SQIVND (reference sequence). In nucleotides, the CDR3 is TGTGCCAGTAGTATTGACGGGGGTGTTAACACTGAAGCTTTCTTT. It yields the protein CASSIDGGVNTEAFF.

This clone appeared a single time. The chain carries TRBV5-4 and TRBJ2-3; D is ambiguous. CDR3 length: 13 amino acids. Trimming took off 3 bases at V and 2 bases at J, with 7 bases between the two ends. CDR1 SGHNT and CDR2 YYREEE come from the germline V gene (reference sequence). In nucleotides, the CDR3 is TGTGCCAGCAGCTCTTCTTACACAGATACGCAGTATTTT. This codes for CASSSSYTDTQYF.

This clone was picked up one time. This chain connects TRBV30 to TRBJ1-5, with a weak D call TRBD1 (5 bases). CDR1 and CDR2 from the germline V gene are GTSNPN and SVGIG (reference sequence). The CDR3 is 13 amino acids. Trimming took 7 bases from V and 1 from J, leaving 11 bases between them. The CDR3 region has the DNA TGTGCCTTGGGAAGGGACAGCAATCAGCCCCAGCATTTT. Protein sequence: CALGRDSNQPQHF. The complete variable domain, with remaining parts taken from reference TRBV30 and TRBJ1-5, reads SQTIHQWPATLVQPVGSPLSLECTVEGTSNPNLYWYRQAAGRGLQLLFYSVGIGQISSEVPQNLSASRPQDRQFILSSKKLLLSDSGFYLCALGRDSNQPQHFGDGTRLSIL.

The rearrangement uses TRBV30 and TRBJ2-7; no firm D call. Between the trimmed V and J ends, which lost 2 bases and 1 base, there was a span of 6 bases. The CDR3 sequence is 12 residues long. Germline V gives CDR1 GTSNPN, CDR2 SVGIG (reference sequence). This CDR3 reads CAWSPGSYEQYF. The CDR3, as DNA: TGTGCCTGGAGTCCTGGGTCCTACGAGCAGTACTTC.

The V call is TRBV6-5, the J call TRBJ1-1; 8 bases agree with TRBD1. Germline lookup yields CDR1 MNHEY and CDR2 SVGAGI. The CDR3 extends over 14 amino acids. The J segment lost 5 bases and the V segment lost 6 bases, leaving 8 bases of the junction unmatched. As DNA, the CDR3 is TGTGCCAGCAGCCTAGACAGGGGAGTAACTGAAGCTTTCTTT. This sequence encodes CASSLDRGVTEAFF.

The genes are TRBV6-2 or TRBV6-3 and TRBJ1-1; maybe TRBD1 (5 bases). CDR1 is MNHEY and CDR2 is SVGEGT in the germline V gene. The germline V and J ends were trimmed by 2 bases and 7 bases, with 14 bases remaining between them. The CDR3 is 14 amino acids. The CDR3 reads CASSYEPMRGEAFF. The DNA of the CDR3 is TGTGCCAGCAGTTACGAGCCGATGAGGGGTGAAGCTTTCTTT.

This chain joins TRBV9 and TRBJ1-6; TRBD1 aligns across 8 bases. J lost 7 bases, V lost 4 bases, and 7 bases had no gene match. The CDR3 runs 15 residues. Germline CDR1 is SGDLS and CDR2 is YYNGEE. CDR3 region: CASSTTGQENSPLHF. As DNA, the CDR3 is TGTGCCAGCAGCACAACGGGACAGGAAAATTCACCCCTCCACTTT.

The chain has TRBV5-1 and TRBJ2-7; 14 bases line up with TRBD2. In germline, CDR1 is SGHRS, CDR2 YFSETQ. With 4 bases clipped from V and 6 bases from J, the junction kept 3 bases outside the gene matches. There are 14 residues in the CDR3. DNA of the CDR3: TGCGCCAGCAGCCCAGGGACTAGCGGGGGCGAGCAGTACTTC. Translation gives CASSPGTSGGEQYF.

This chain connects TRBV6-1 to TRBJ1-1; D gene ambiguous. Trimming removed 2 bases at V and 0 bases at J, with 10 bases between. CDR1 and CDR2 (germline): MNHNS, SASEGT. The CDR3 sequence is 15 residues long. The CDR3 loop reads CASSESGRMNTEAFF. CDR3 DNA sequence: TGTGCCAGCAGTGAAAGCGGCAGGATGAACACTGAAGCTTTCTTT.

The J gene is TRBJ1-2, the V gene TRBV15, with D possibly TRBD1 on 6 matching bases. This CDR3 is built from 15 residues. Germline-derived CDR1 and CDR2 are LNHNV and YYDKDF (reference sequence). V was shortened by 3 bases and J by 7 bases, with 18 bases between the two germline ends. The CDR3 is CATSRAITGRGGYTF. CDR3 coding DNA: TGTGCCACCAGCAGGGCTATAACAGGGAGGGGTGGCTACACCTTC.

This clone was seen only once. The rearrangement uses TRBV9 and TRBJ2-7, with unresolved D. Germline V gene sequence: CDR1 SGDLS, CDR2 YYNGEE. Deletions cut 0 bases from V and 0 bases from J, with 7 bases between. There are 14 residues in the CDR3. In nucleotides, the CDR3 is TGTGCCAGCAGCGTAGGGGTCAACTCCTACGAGCAGTACTTC. Residues: CASSVGVNSYEQYF.

The CDR3 coding sequence is TGCGCCAGCAGCCGGGTTGGTACAGGGGGCTCTAGCACAGATACGCAGTATTTT. Its translation is CASSRVGTGGSSTDTQYF. The genes are TRBV4-1 and TRBJ2-3; 9 bases match TRBD1. Germline V gives CDR1 MGHRA, CDR2 YSYEKL. The junction had 11 bases not matched to a gene; V was cut back by 4 bases and J by 0 bases. The CDR3 loop spans 18 amino acids.

The rearrangement links TRBV18 to TRBJ2-7; D might be TRBD2 (5 bases). The CDR3 is 14 amino acids. Per germline, CDR1 KGHSH and CDR2 LQKENI. V was pared by 2 bases and J by 3 bases, with 11 bases between. DNA of the CDR3: TGTGCCAGCTCACCAGGGAGCGTTGGCTACGAGCAGTACTTC. It codes for CASSPGSVGYEQYF.

A single count supports this clone. This chain joins TRBV6-5 and TRBJ2-7, with D unresolved. Germline V gene lookup returns CDR1 MNHEY and CDR2 SVGAGI. V dropped 10 bases and J dropped 0 bases, with 13 bases sitting between them. The CDR3 covers 13 residues. CDR3: CATGDNLSYEQYF. In DNA, the CDR3 is TGTGCCACCGGAGATAATCTCTCCTACGAGCAGTACTTC.

The V and J genes are TRBV6-2 or TRBV6-3 and TRBJ2-4, with D perhaps TRBD1 (5 bases). The CDR3 covers 16 residues. Trimming shortened V by 6 bases and J by 0 bases, and 15 bases separated the two germline ends. Germline CDR1 is MNHEY and CDR2 is SVGEGT. The CDR3 DNA is TGTGCCAGCAGCGAGTGGGGCAGACTAGCCAAAAACATTCAGTACTTC. Its translation: CASSEWGRLAKNIQYF.

The CDR3 region has the DNA TGTGCCAGTAGCGACCCCCGGGGGGACCAGGCTGGCTACACCTTC. Residues: CASSDPRGDQAGYTF. The V gene is TRBV19, the J gene TRBJ1-2, with TRBD1 as a possible D gene (5 bases). Germline CDR1 reads LNHDA; CDR2 reads SQIVND (reference sequence). Trimming took off 6 bases at V and 7 bases at J, with 21 bases between the two ends. This CDR3 has 15 residues.

V gene TRBV7-3 combines with J gene TRBJ2-7; the match to TRBD1 covers 8 bases. The germline CDR1 and CDR2 sequences are SGHTA and FQGTGA. With 6 bases clipped from V and 1 base from J, the junction kept 2 bases outside the gene matches. The CDR3 is 13 residues long. The CDR3 loop reads CASRGQESYEQYF. The CDR3, as DNA: TGTGCCAGCAGGGGACAGGAGTCCTACGAGCAGTACTTC.

In its sample, this clone was seen many times. This chain links TRBV4-3 with TRBJ1-6, with 9 bases fitting TRBD1. CDR3 size: 15 residues. V lost 3 bases and J lost 7; bases outside the gene matches: 4. Germline V CDR1 and CDR2: LGHNA, YSLEER. The CDR3 loop reads CASSQTGTGNSPLHF. The DNA of the CDR3 is TGCGCCAGCAGCCAGACCGGGACAGGGAATTCACCCCTCCACTTT.

J is TRBJ1-4 and V is TRBV27; 8 bases are shared with TRBD1. Trimming removed 6 bases from V and 7 bases from J; junction bases left unmatched: 13. The CDR3 is 16 amino acids. Germline V lookup: CDR1 MNHEY, CDR2 SMNVEV (reference sequence). CDR3 in DNA: TGTGCCAGCAGATTAATCGCCGGGACAGGTCCTGAAAAACTGTTTTTT. Protein sequence: CASRLIAGTGPEKLFF.

This rearrangement joins TRBV5-1 to TRBJ1-1; D remains ambiguous. V dropped 0 bases and J dropped 2 bases, with 5 bases sitting between them. Germline V CDR1 and CDR2: SGHRS, YFSETQ. The CDR3 length is 13 residues. This CDR3 is CASSLEFNTEAFF. The CDR3 region has the DNA TGCGCCAGCAGCTTGGAGTTCAACACTGAAGCTTTCTTT.